The 28 T cell receptor beta chains in this list originate from one sample, sequenced in a study of shared clonotypes between healthy human individuals. Only in-frame clones appear in the TCRdb table, and some are missing; sequencing was by immunoSEQ multiplex PCR. The sample lists about 1 million clones; about 80% were seen once. Source material: memory CD4+ T cells from PBMCs. Subset of the sample: CD45RA-negative fraction. Receptors were obtained from a man younger than 35 in good health. Some clones in this sample may be carry-over from other donors' samples.

The rearrangement joins TRBV11-2 to TRBJ2-3, with D perhaps matching TRBD2 (5 bases). Germline CDR1 SGHAT, CDR2 FQNNGV. The CDR3 runs 15 residues. With 5 bases removed from V and 0 bases from J, the gap between germline ends came to 12 bases. CDR3 protein: CASSSTGISTDTQYF. CDR3 nucleotide sequence: TGTGCCAGCAGCAGCACGGGGATTAGCACAGATACGCAGTATTTT.

This clone has only a few counts. The chain joins TRBV30 to TRBJ1-2, with D unresolved. This CDR3 has 11 residues. The V end was cut by 1 base, the J end by 8 bases, with 8 bases between. Germline CDR1 and CDR2: GTSNPN and SVGIG (reference sequence). CDR3 protein: CAWSADRGYTF. CDR3 in DNA: TGTGCCTGGAGTGCCGATAGGGGCTACACCTTC.

The chain carries TRBV28 and TRBJ2-3, with 8 bases lining up with TRBD2. Per the germline V gene, CDR1 is MDHEN and CDR2 is SYDVKM. There are 15 residues in the CDR3. V shed 7 bases and J 0 bases; nucleotides not matched to a gene: 6. For the CDR3, the DNA is TGTGCCAGCAATATAGCGGGACTTAGCACAGATACGCAGTATTTT. Protein: CASNIAGLSTDTQYF.

The chain carries TRBV9 and TRBJ1-1; D not resolved. Germline CDR1 and CDR2: SGDLS and YYNGEE. V shed 4 bases and J shed 11 bases, with 15 bases lying between them. The length of the CDR3 is 12 residues. The CDR3 DNA follows: TGTGCCAGCAGCACCTCAGGCGGAAGGGCTTTCTTT. Translated: CASSTSGGRAFF.

The chain employs TRBV14 and TRBJ2-2, with a tentative D call TRBD2 (6 bases). Germline CDR1 is SGHDN and CDR2 is FVKESK. Trimming cost V 1 base and J 1 base, with 10 bases left between them. The CDR3 is 16 amino acids. This chain's CDR3 is CASSQAGSGNTGELFF. Here the CDR3 DNA reads TGTGCCAGCAGCCAAGCAGGTAGCGGGAACACCGGGGAGCTGTTTTTT.

V usage is TRBV11-2 and J usage is TRBJ2-7; D perhaps matches TRBD1 (6 bases). Germline values: CDR1 SGHAT, CDR2 FQNNGV. With 4 bases removed from V and 1 base from J, the gap between germline ends came to 17 bases. CDR3 length: 16 residues. The chain's CDR3 is CASSSSPRGRSYEQYF. The CDR3 nucleotides are TGTGCCAGCAGCTCGAGCCCCAGGGGAAGGTCCTACGAGCAGTACTTC.

This clone was observed a few times. The same CDR3 is also encoded by other DNA sequences in this sample. V is TRBV7-3 and J is TRBJ2-5, with 8 positions matching TRBD1. The V gene end was trimmed by 2 bases and the J gene end by 5 bases; junction bases not matched to a gene: 1. Per germline, CDR1 SGHTA and CDR2 FQGTGA. The CDR3 length is 13 residues. In DNA form, the CDR3 reads TGTGCCAGCAGCTTATCAGGGGGCGAGACCCAGTACTTC. It is translated as CASSLSGGETQYF.

This clone has a handful of counts. The V gene is TRBV5-4, the J gene TRBJ1-3, with D hard to call. The germline V gene has CDR1 SGHNT and CDR2 YYREEE (reference sequence). The CDR3 covers 16 residues. V was shortened by 0 bases and J by 0 bases, with 10 bases between the two germline ends. This CDR3 reads CASSLDGPASGNTIYF. DNA for the CDR3: TGTGCCAGCAGCTTGGACGGGCCGGCCTCTGGAAACACCATATATTTT.

Points on this clone: Different DNA sequences within this sample yield the same CDR3. The chain is built from TRBV7-8 and TRBJ2-3; D gene uncertain. Germline lookup yields CDR1 SGHVS and CDR2 FQNEAQ. V was trimmed by 3 bases and J by 1 base, leaving 2 bases between them. The CDR3 totals 12 residues. The CDR3 protein is CASSFRTDTQYF. The CDR3 region has the DNA TGTGCCAGCAGCTTTCGCACAGATACGCAGTATTTT.

The chain has TRBV28 and TRBJ2-3, with D hard to call. Trimming took 2 bases from V and 6 from J, leaving 12 bases between them. The germline V gene encodes CDR1 MDHEN and CDR2 SYDVKM. The CDR3 runs to 14 residues. This chain's CDR3 is CASSLRFLGDTQYF. The CDR3 nucleotides are TGTGCCAGCAGTTTACGGTTTTTGGGGGATACGCAGTATTTT.

J is TRBJ1-2 and V is TRBV18; the D is unclear. Looked up from germline, CDR1 is KGHSH and CDR2 is LQKENI. This CDR3 region has 14 residues. V was trimmed by 3 bases and J by 3 bases, leaving 11 bases between them. In nucleotides, the CDR3 is TGTGCCAGCTCACCCTCCGGGAACGACTATGGCTACACCTTC. It specifies CASSPSGNDYGYTF.

The V gene is TRBV4-3, the J gene TRBJ2-1, with no clear D. This CDR3 region has 14 residues. The V gene's germline CDR1 is LGHNA and CDR2 YSLEER. V was clipped by 1 base and J by 4 bases, with 8 bases between them. DNA of the CDR3: TGCGCCAGCAGCCAAGTCCTAGGGTACAATGAGCAGTTCTTC. Encoded protein: CASSQVLGYNEQFF.

The chain uses TRBV7-9 and TRBJ1-4, with TRBD1 as a possible D gene (6 bases). Between the trimmed V and J ends, which lost 5 bases and 5 bases, there was a span of 12 bases. Germline-derived CDR1 and CDR2 are SEHNR and FQNEAQ (reference sequence). The CDR3 runs to 14 residues. The DNA of the CDR3 is TGTGCCAGCAGCCCAAAACAGGGAAATGAAAAACTGTTTTTT. Protein sequence: CASSPKQGNEKLFF.

The chain is built from TRBV5-1 and TRBJ2-5, with TRBD1 as a possible D gene (5 bases). The CDR3 totals 13 residues. From germline, CDR1 is SGHRS and CDR2 YFSETQ. The V and J ends lost 2 bases and 5 bases respectively, with 10 bases between them. The CDR3 spells CASSFLGAETQYF. The CDR3 DNA reads as TGCGCCAGCAGCTTTTTAGGGGCCGAGACCCAGTACTTC.

This chain connects TRBV5-4 to TRBJ2-1; D unclear. Germline assignment: CDR1 SGHNT and CDR2 YYREEE (reference sequence). This CDR3 contains 15 residues. Trimming pared 0 bases from V and 3 bases from J, leaving 10 bases between. CDR3 sequence: CASSLARSLYNEQFF. As DNA, the CDR3 is TGTGCCAGCAGCTTGGCGCGTTCCCTCTACAATGAGCAGTTCTTC. Full variable domain (outside the CDR3, taken from reference TRBV5-4 and TRBJ2-1): ETGVTQSPTHLIKTRGQQVTLRCSSQSGHNTVSWYQQALGQGPQFIFQYYREEENGRGNFPPRFSGLQFPNYSSELNVNALELDDSALYLCASSLARSLYNEQFFGPGTRLTVL.

V usage is TRBV7-9 and J usage is TRBJ2-1; D is perhaps TRBD2 (7 bases). V lost 4 bases and J lost 7, with 23 bases in between. The V gene's germline CDR1 is SEHNR and CDR2 FQNEAQ (reference sequence). The CDR3 is made up of 17 amino acids. The CDR3 protein is CASSSTLGGGPRNEQFF. CDR3 nucleotide sequence: TGTGCCAGCAGCTCTACTTTAGGGGGAGGGCCGCGGAATGAGCAGTTCTTC.

V and J are TRBV15 and TRBJ2-3, with D possibly being TRBD1 or TRBD2 (6 bases each). Germline lookup yields CDR1 LNHNV and CDR2 YYDKDF (reference sequence). The CDR3 is made up of 18 amino acids. The V and J ends lost 4 bases and 6 bases respectively, with 26 bases between them. CDR3 region: CATSKPLGGTDTPDTQYF. The CDR3 DNA reads TGTGCCACCAGCAAACCCTTGGGGGGCACAGATACTCCGGATACGCAGTATTTT.

J is TRBJ2-7 and V is TRBV15; D is undetermined. Germline V gene lookup returns CDR1 LNHNV and CDR2 YYDKDF (reference sequence). V lost 5 bases and J 1 base, leaving 6 bases between the germline ends. The CDR3 sequence is 12 residues long. The CDR3 DNA reads as TGTGCCACCAGCCCAGATTCCTACGAGCAGTACTTC. Protein sequence: CATSPDSYEQYF.

With regard to this clone: Just one base apart from a much larger clone, this may be a read error. The chain employs TRBV6-5 and TRBJ1-1; no firm D call. Germline V gene sequence: CDR1 MNHEY, CDR2 SVGAGI. CDR3 length equals 13 residues. V was clipped by 7 bases and J by 1 base, with 10 bases between them. The DNA of the CDR3 is TGTGCCAGCACCCTTACAGCGAACACTGAAGCTTTCTTT. This gives the protein CASTLTANTEAFF.

This rearrangement joins TRBV5-1 to TRBJ1-5; D gene uncertain. Germline CDR1 reads SGHRS; CDR2 reads YFSETQ. The CDR3 covers 14 residues. Trimming stripped 1 base from V and 0 bases from J, with 5 bases between. The CDR3 nucleotides read TGCGCCAGCAGCTTGTTGGGTAGCAATCAGCCCCAGCATTTT. It yields the protein CASSLLGSNQPQHF. Full variable domain (remainder filled in from reference TRBV5-1 and TRBJ1-5): KAGVTQTPRYLIKTRGQQVTLSCSPISGHRSVSWYQQTPGQGLQFLFEYFSETQRNKGNFPGRFSGRQFSNSRSEMNVSTLELGDSALYLCASSLLGSNQPQHFGDGTRLSIL.

This clone was detected a few times. The V and J genes are TRBV11-1 and TRBJ2-5; 11 bases are a match to TRBD2. The germline CDR1 and CDR2 sequences are SGHAT and FQDESV (reference sequence). Unmatched junction bases numbered 8, after V lost 4 bases and J lost 4 bases. CDR3 length equals 16 residues. The CDR3 protein is CASSSSAGLAGETQYF. DNA of the CDR3: TGTGCCAGCAGCTCAAGTGCAGGACTAGCGGGAGAGACCCAGTACTTC. The full variable domain, its missing parts supplied by reference TRBV11-1 and TRBJ2-5, is EAEVAQSPRYKITEKSQAVAFWCDPISGHATLYWYRQILGQGPELLVQFQDESVVDDSQLPKDRFSAERLKGVDSTLKIQPAELGDSAMYLCASSSSAGLAGETQYFGPGTRLLVL.

The V and J genes are TRBV7-8 and TRBJ1-2; D may be TRBD1 (5 bases). V dropped 0 bases and J dropped 7 bases, with 15 bases sitting between them. This CDR3 contains 15 residues. Germline V gene lookup returns CDR1 SGHVS and CDR2 FQNEAQ. The CDR3 here is CASSLALGPTGGYTF. As DNA, the CDR3 is TGTGCCAGCAGCTTAGCCCTGGGGCCAACAGGTGGCTACACCTTC. The variable domain in full, with the rest retrieved from reference TRBV7-8 and TRBJ1-2, is GAGVSQSPRYKVAKRGQDVALRCDPISGHVSLFWYQQALGQGPEFLTYFQNEAQLDKSGLPSDRFFAERPEGSVSTLKIQRTQQEDSAVYLCASSLALGPTGGYTFGSGTRLTVV.

The chain couples TRBV9 to TRBJ2-7; 8 positions agree with TRBD2. This CDR3 has 15 amino acids. The germline CDR1 and CDR2 sequences are SGDLS and YYNGEE. After removal of 0 bases from V and 5 bases from J, the junction contained 7 bases not matched to a gene. In DNA, the CDR3 is TGTGCCAGCAGCGTAGGCGGCGGGGGGAAAAACGAGCAGTACTTC. This codes for CASSVGGGGKNEQYF. The whole variable domain, filled in from reference TRBV9 and TRBJ2-7, reads DSGVTQTPKHLITATGQRVTLRCSPRSGDLSVYWYQQSLDQGLQFLIQYYNGEERAKGNILERFSAQQFPDLHSELNLSSLELGDSALYFCASSVGGGGKNEQYFGPGTRLTVT.

A word on this clone: Other DNA sequences in this sample translate to the same CDR3. The chain has TRBV29-1 and TRBJ2-5; 7 nucleotides line up with TRBD1. The germline V gene has CDR1 SQVTM and CDR2 ANQGSEA. The V gene end was trimmed by 4 bases and the J gene end by 1 base; junction bases not matched to a gene: 0. The CDR3 runs to 12 residues. CDR3 amino acids: CSVGTGQETQYF. The CDR3 bases are TGCAGCGTTGGGACAGGCCAAGAGACCCAGTACTTC.

V usage is TRBV18 and J usage is TRBJ2-3, with D unclear. The CDR3 length is 16 residues. CDR1 and CDR2 from the germline V gene are KGHSH and LQKENI. Trimming took off 3 bases at V and 2 bases at J, with 15 bases between the two ends. CDR3 sequence reads: CASSPRTAANTDTQYF. CDR3 bases: TGTGCCAGCTCACCTAGGACGGCAGCGAACACAGATACGCAGTATTTT.

CDR3 loop: CASSLGTSADTQYF. The CDR3 nucleotides read TGTGCCAGCAGCTTAGGGACTAGCGCAGATACGCAGTATTTT. The chain recombines TRBV11-2 with TRBJ2-3; 9 bases are shared with TRBD2. V was clipped by 1 base and J by 4 bases; unmatched bases: 0. Germline V gene lookup returns CDR1 SGHAT and CDR2 FQNNGV. This CDR3 region has 14 residues.

The CDR3 region has the DNA TGTGCCAGCAGCGTAGCGGTTACCGGCGAGCAGTACTTC. This sequence encodes CASSVAVTGEQYF. The chain joins TRBV9 to TRBJ2-7, with D uncertain. Germline V CDR1 and CDR2: SGDLS, YYNGEE. V dropped 0 bases and J dropped 6 bases, with 10 bases sitting between them. This CDR3 has 13 amino acids.

The chain uses TRBV7-2 and TRBJ2-3; TRBD2 is a possible D gene (5 bases). Germline CDR1 SGHTA, CDR2 FQGNSA. Trimming left V 5 bases short and J 3 bases short, with 15 bases between. The CDR3 is 15 amino acids. DNA for the CDR3: TGTGCCAGCAGCCGCCAAATCCTAGCAACAGATACGCAGTATTTT. It specifies CASSRQILATDTQYF.